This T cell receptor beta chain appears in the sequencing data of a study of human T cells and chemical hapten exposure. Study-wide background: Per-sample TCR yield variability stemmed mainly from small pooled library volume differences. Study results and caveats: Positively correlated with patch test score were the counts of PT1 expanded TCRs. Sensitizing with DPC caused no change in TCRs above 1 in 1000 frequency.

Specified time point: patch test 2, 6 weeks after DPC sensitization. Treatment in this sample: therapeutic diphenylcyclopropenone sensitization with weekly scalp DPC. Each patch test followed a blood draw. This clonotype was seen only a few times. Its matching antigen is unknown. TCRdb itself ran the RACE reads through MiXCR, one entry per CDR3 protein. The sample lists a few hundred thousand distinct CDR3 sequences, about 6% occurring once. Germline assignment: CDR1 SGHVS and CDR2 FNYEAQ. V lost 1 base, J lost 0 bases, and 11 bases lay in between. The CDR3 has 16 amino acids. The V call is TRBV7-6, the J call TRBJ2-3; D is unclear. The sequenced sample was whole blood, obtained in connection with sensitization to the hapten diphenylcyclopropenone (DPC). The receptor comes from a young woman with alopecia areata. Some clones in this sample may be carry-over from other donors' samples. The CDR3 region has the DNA TGTGCCAGCAGCTTAGTCGTCACAGCTAGCACAGATACGCAGTATTTT. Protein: CASSLVVTASTDTQYF.